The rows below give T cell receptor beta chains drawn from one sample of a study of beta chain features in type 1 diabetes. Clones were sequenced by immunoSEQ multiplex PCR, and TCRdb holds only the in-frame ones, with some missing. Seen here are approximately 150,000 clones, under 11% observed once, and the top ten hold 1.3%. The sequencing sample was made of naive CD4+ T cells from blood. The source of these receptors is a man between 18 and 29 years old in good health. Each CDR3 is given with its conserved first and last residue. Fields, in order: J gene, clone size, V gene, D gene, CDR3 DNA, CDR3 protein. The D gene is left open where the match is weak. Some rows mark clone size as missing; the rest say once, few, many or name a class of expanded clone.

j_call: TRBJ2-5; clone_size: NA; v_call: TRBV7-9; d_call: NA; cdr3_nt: TGTGCCAGCACCGAATCACAGTACCAAGAGACCCAGTACTTC; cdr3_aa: CASTESQYQETQYF
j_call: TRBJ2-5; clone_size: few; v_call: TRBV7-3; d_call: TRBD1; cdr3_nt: TGTGCCAGCAGCGTCGGGACAGGGGCGGAGACCCAGTACTTC; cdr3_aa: CASSVGTGAETQYF
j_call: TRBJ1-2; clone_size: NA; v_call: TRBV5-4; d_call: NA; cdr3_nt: TGTGCCAGCAGCTTCGGACAGTCTGACTATGGCTACACCTTC; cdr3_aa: CASSFGQSDYGYTF
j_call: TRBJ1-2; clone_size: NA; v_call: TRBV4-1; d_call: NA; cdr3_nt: TGCGCCAGCAGCCAAGAGTCTCCAGCTAACTATGGCTACACCTTC; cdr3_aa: CASSQESPANYGYTF
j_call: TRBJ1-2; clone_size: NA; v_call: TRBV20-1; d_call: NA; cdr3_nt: TGCAGTGCTGGGCAGGGCTATGGCTACACCTTC; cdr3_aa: CSAGQGYGYTF
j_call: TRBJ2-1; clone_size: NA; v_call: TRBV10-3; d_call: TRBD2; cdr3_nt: TGTGCCATCAGTGAAACTAGCGGGGGGTCGAGCGAGCAGTTCTTC; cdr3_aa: CAISETSGGSSEQFF
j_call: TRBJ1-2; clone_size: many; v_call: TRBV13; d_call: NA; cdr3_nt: TGTGCCAGCAGCTTAGACAGGGCTACCGGCTACACCTTC; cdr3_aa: CASSLDRATGYTF
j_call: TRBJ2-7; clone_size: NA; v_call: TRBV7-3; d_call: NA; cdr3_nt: TGTGCCAGCTCAACAGGGAATTTCGACGAGCAGTACTTC; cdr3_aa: CASSTGNFDEQYF
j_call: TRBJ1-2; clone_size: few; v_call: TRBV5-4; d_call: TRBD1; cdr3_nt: TGTGCCAGCAGCTTGGGAGGGCAGGGGGGCTATGGCTACACCTTC; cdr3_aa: CASSLGGQGGYGYTF
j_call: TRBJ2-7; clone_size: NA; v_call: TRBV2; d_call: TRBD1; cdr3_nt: TGTGCCAGCAGTGTTGAAGGGGGCATCTACGAGCAGTACTTC; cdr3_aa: CASSVEGGIYEQYF
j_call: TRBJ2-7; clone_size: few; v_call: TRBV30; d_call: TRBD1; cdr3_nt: TGTGCCTGGGACCCGGGACAGGCTTCCTACGAGCAGTACTTC; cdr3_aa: CAWDPGQASYEQYF
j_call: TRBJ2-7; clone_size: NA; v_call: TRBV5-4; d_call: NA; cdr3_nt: TGTGCCAGCAGCTTGATAAGGGGGAAGGGGGAGCAGTACTTC; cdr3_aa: CASSLIRGKGEQYF
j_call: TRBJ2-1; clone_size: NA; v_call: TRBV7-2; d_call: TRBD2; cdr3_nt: TGTGCCAGCAGCTTAGTGCGGGGGGGCAACAATGAGCAGTTCTTC; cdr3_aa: CASSLVRGGNNEQFF
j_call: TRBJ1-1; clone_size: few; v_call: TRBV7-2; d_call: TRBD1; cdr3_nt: TGTGCCAGCAGCTTAGCCGCCGGGACAGGGGACACTGAAGCTTTCTTT; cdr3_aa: CASSLAAGTGDTEAFF
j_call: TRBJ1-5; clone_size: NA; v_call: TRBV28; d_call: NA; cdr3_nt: TGTGCCAGCATGGGCGGGGTCAGCAATCAGCCCCAGCATTTT; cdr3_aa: CASMGGVSNQPQHF
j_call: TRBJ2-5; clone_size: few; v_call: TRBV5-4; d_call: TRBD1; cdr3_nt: TGTGCCAGCAGCTTGGGGGGGACAGTCCAAGAGACCCAGTACTTC; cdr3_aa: CASSLGGTVQETQYF
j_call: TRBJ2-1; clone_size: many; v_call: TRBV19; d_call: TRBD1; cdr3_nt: TGTGCCAGTAGCCACAGGGGCGGAAATGAGCAGTTCTTC; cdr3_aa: CASSHRGGNEQFF
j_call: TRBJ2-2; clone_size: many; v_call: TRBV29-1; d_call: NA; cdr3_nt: TGCAGCGTTACTGCGGTGAACACCGGGGAGCTGTTTTTT; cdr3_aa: CSVTAVNTGELFF
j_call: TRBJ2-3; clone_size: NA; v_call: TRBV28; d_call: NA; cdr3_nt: TGTGCCAGCAGGGTAGGCGGAGATACGCAGTATTTT; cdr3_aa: CASRVGGDTQYF
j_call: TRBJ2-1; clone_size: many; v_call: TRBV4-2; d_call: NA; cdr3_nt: TGTGCCAGCAGCCAAACCGACAGTTACAATGAGCAGTTCTTC; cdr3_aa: CASSQTDSYNEQFF
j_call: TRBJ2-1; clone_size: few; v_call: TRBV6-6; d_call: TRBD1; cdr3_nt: TGTGCCAGCAGCTCAACTGACAGGGACCCTAGGGATGAGCAGTTCTTC; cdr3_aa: CASSSTDRDPRDEQFF
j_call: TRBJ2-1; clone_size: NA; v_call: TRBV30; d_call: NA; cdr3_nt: TGTGCCTGGAGTGTAACGGGAAATGAGCAGTTCTTC; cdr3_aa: CAWSVTGNEQFF
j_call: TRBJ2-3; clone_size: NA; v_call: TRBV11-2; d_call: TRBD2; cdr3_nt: TGTGCCAGCAGCGTCCGGGCGGGGGTTTCAGATACGCAGTATTTT; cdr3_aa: CASSVRAGVSDTQYF
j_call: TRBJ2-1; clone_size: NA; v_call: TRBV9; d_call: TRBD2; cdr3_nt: TGTGCCAGCAGCACACGGGGGGACCTCTCCTACAATGAGCAGTTCTTC; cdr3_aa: CASSTRGDLSYNEQFF
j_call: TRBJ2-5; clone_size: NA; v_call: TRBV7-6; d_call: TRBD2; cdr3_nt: TGTGCCAGCAGCTTTCCTGGCGGGGGGAGCCAAGAGACCCAGTACTTC; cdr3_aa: CASSFPGGGSQETQYF
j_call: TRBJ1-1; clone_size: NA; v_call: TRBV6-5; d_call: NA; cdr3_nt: TGTGCCAGCAGTTACGACAGGAAAGCTTTCTTT; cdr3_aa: CASSYDRKAFF
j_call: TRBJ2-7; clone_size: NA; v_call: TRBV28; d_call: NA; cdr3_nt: TGTGCCAGCAGTTTTTCGACTAGCTCCTACGAGCAGTACTTC; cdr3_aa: CASSFSTSSYEQYF
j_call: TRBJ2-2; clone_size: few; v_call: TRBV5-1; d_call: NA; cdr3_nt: TGCGCCAGCAGCTTGGGTTCAGGGGCCACCGGGGAGCTGTTTTTT; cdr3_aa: CASSLGSGATGELFF
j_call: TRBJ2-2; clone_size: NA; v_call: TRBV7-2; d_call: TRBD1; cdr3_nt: TGTGCCAGCAGCTTGGCCGGGACAGCGACCGGGGAGCTGTTTTTT; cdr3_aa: CASSLAGTATGELFF
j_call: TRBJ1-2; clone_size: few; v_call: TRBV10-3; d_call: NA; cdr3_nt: TGTGCCATCAGCGCCTCGTTGGGTACAGACTATGGCTACACCTTC; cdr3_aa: CAISASLGTDYGYTF
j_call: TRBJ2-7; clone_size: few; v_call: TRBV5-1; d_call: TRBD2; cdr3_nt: TGCGCCAGCAGCGGGACTAACTACGAGCAGTACTTC; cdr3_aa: CASSGTNYEQYF
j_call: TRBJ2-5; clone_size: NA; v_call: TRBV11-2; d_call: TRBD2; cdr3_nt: TGTGCCAGCAGCTTCCCTAGCGGGGGGTATGAAGAGACCCAGTACTTC; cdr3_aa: CASSFPSGGYEETQYF
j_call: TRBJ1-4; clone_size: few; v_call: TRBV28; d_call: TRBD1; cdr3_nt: TGTGCCAGCAGTCCGTGGACAGGGGGGAATGAAAAACTGTTTTTT; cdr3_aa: CASSPWTGGNEKLFF
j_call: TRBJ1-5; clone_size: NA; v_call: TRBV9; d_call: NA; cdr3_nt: TGTGCCAGCAGCGTAGATGGCGGGTTTAGCAATCAGCCCCAGCATTTT; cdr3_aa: CASSVDGGFSNQPQHF
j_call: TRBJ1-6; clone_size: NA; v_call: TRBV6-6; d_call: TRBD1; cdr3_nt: TGTGCCAGCAGGGAACAGGGGGCGTCTTCACCCCTCCACTTT; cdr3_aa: CASREQGASSPLHF
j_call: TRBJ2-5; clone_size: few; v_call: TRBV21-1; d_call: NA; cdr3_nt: TGTGCCAGCAGAACACAGGGTAGGGAGACCCAGTACTTC; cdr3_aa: CASRTQGRETQYF
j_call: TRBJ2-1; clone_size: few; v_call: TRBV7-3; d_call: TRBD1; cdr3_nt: TGTGCCAGCAGCTCCCCCGGGACAGCCTACAATGAGCAGTTCTTC; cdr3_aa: CASSSPGTAYNEQFF
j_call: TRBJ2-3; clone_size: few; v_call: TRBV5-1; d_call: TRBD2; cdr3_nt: TGCGCCAGCAGCTTGGCCGTTAGCGGGGGCACAGATACGCAGTATTTT; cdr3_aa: CASSLAVSGGTDTQYF
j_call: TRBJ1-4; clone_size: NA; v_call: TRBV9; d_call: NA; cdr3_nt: TGTGCCAGCAGCGTAGCTGTCGGGGGAGGTGAAAAACTGTTTTTT; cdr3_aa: CASSVAVGGGEKLFF
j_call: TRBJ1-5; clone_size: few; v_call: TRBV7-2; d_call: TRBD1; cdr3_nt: TGTGCCAGCAGCTTATCAGGGGGATATAGCAATCAGCCCCAGCATTTT; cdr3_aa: CASSLSGGYSNQPQHF
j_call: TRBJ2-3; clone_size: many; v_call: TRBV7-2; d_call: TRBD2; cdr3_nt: TGTGCCAGCAGTCCTAGCGGGGTCACAGATACGCAGTATTTT; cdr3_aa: CASSPSGVTDTQYF
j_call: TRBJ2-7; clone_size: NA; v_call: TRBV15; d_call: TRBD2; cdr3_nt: TGTGCCACCAGCAGAGCAGCGGGGTCCTACGAGCAGTACTTC; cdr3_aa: CATSRAAGSYEQYF
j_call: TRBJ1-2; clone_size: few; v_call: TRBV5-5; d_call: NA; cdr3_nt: TGTGCCAGCAGCTTGACAGCAGCTAACTATGGCTACACCTTC; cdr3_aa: CASSLTAANYGYTF
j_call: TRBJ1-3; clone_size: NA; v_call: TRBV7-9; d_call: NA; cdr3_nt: TGTGCCAGCACCCTCGCCGGCGAGGTCTCTGGAAACACCATATATTTT; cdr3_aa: CASTLAGEVSGNTIYF
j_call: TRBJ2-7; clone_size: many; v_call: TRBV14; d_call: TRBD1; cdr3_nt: TGTGCCAGCAGCCCCGGGACAGAAAGATACGAGCAGTACTTC; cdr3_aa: CASSPGTERYEQYF
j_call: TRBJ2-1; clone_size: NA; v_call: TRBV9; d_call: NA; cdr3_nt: TGTGCCAGCACGCGCGGGACTTCCTACTCCTACAATGAGCAGTTCTTC; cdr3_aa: CASTRGTSYSYNEQFF
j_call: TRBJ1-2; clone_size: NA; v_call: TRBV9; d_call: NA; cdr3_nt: TGTGCCAGCAGCGTTTCTCAGGGCCCAGGAAGCTACACCTTC; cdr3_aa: CASSVSQGPGSYTF
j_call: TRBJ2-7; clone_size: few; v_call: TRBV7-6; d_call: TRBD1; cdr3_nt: TGTGCCAGCAGTCTAGGGGGACAGCTCTCCTACGAGCAGTACTTC; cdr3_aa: CASSLGGQLSYEQYF
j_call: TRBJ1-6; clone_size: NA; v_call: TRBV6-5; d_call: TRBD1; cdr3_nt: TGTGCCAGCAGTTACTGGGGGTCGGACAGGGGTTCACCCCTCCACTTT; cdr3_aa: CASSYWGSDRGSPLHF
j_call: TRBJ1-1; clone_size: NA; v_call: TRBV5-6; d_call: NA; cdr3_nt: TGTGCCAGCAGCCGTAGGGGGGGCACTGAAGCTTTCTTT; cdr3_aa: CASSRRGGTEAFF
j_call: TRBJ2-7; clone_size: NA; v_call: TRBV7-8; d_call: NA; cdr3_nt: TGTGCCAGCAGCTTAGGGGCGAGATCCTACGAGCAGTACTTC; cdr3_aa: CASSLGARSYEQYF
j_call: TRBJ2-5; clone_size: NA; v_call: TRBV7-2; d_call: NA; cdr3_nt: TGTGCCAGCAGCTCTAGGGGGGGGGTTGGGGAGACCCAGTACTTC; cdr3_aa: CASSSRGGVGETQYF
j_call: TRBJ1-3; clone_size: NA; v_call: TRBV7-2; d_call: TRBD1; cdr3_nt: TGTGCCAGCAGCTTAGTAGTGACAGGGGCTGGAAACACCATATATTTT; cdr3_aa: CASSLVVTGAGNTIYF
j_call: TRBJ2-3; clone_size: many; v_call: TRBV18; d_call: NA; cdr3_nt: TGTGCCAGCTCACAAACTAGTGAAGATACGCAGTATTTT; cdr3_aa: CASSQTSEDTQYF
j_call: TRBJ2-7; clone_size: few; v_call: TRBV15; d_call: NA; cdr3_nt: TGTGCCACCAGCAGAGGGGAGTACGAGCAGTACTTC; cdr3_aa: CATSRGEYEQYF